The 16 T cell receptor beta chains reported below all come from one sample, sequenced in a study of T cell clonality in common variable immunodeficiency. Study-wide results and limits: In common variable immunodeficiency, TCR beta chains reportedly carried fewer deletions and N-nucleotide insertions.

Profiling relied on immunoSEQ multiplex PCR, and the TCRdb table lists in-frame clones only, not all of them. Singletons are absent from the sample, which has 23,000 or so clones. No antigen is known for these receptors. The sequenced material came from peripheral blood mononuclear cells. These receptors were taken from a human donor with common variable immunodeficiency.

This clone was seen repeatedly, ten times or more. Read sequence stops 3 residues before the CDR3 end, and the germline J gene provides the missing end. The chain couples TRBV5-1 to TRBJ2-3; the match to TRBD2 covers 7 bases. Germline V gene lookup returns CDR1 SGHRS and CDR2 YFSETQ. The V segment lost 1 base and the J segment 5 bases; nucleotides outside the gene matches: 4. The CDR3 extends over 14 amino acids. Here the CDR3 reads CASSLSGAGDTQYF. Incomplete CDR3 DNA: TGCGCCAGCAGCTTGAGCGGGGCGGGAGATACG.

This clone was counted only a few times. The observed sequence ends 3 residues before the CDR3 terminus, with the missing tail filled in from the germline J gene. The rearrangement links TRBV2 to TRBJ1-1, with 7 bases matching TRBD1. With 4 bases clipped from V and 4 bases from J, the junction kept 6 bases outside the gene matches. The CDR3 has 14 residues. In germline, CDR1 is SNHLY, CDR2 FYNNEI. The covered CDR3 bases are TGTGCCAGCAGTGGTGACAGGGTTAGCACTGAA. This gives the protein CASSGDRVSTE. From start to end, the CDR3 is CASSGDRVSTEAFF. The whole variable domain, remainder taken from reference TRBV2 and TRBJ1-1, is EPEVTQTPSHQVTQMGQEVILRCVPISNHLYFYWYRQILGQKVEFLVSFYNNEISEKSEIFDDQFSVERPDGSNFTLKIRSTKLEDSAMYFCASSGDRVSTEAFFGQGTRLTVV.

This clone was seen at least ten times. The read ends 3 residues before the CDR3 terminus; that terminus is restored from the germline J gene. The V gene is TRBV30, the J gene TRBJ2-3, with 13 bases fitting TRBD2. This CDR3 region has 16 residues. Germline lookup yields CDR1 GTSNPN and CDR2 SVGIG (reference sequence). Germline trimming cut 2 bases from V and 4 bases from J; bases unmatched to any gene: 6. The covered CDR3 bases are TGTGCCTGGAGTCCTACCGGGACTAGCGGGGCAGATACG. Translating gives CAWSPTGTSGADT. The entire CDR3 reads CAWSPTGTSGADTQYF.

Many counts were recorded for this clone. The CDR3 extends 3 residues past the end of the read, so its final part is completed from the germline J gene. The V call is TRBV18, the J call TRBJ1-1; possibly TRBD1 for D (5 bases). V lost 2 bases to trimming and J lost 1 base, with 14 bases between them. The CDR3 runs to 16 residues. CDR1 and CDR2 from the germline V gene are KGHSH and LQKENI. This CDR3 reads CASSPEPSGSNTEAFF. CDR3 bases read: TGTGCCAGCTCACCAGAACCTTCAGGGTCGAACACTGAA.

Remarks on this clone: Sequencing ends 3 residues short of the CDR3 end; the germline J gene provides the rest. The chain joins TRBV19 to TRBJ2-7; D is undetermined. The CDR3 loop spans 15 amino acids. Trimming took 6 bases from V and 5 from J, leaving 20 bases between them. The germline CDR1 and CDR2 sequences are LNHDA and SQIVND (reference sequence). The CDR3 loop is CASSRAVWAQDEQYF. The part of the CDR3 DNA that was read is TGTGCCAGTAGCCGAGCCGTATGGGCCCAGGACGAG.

This clone was counted a few times. The read halts 3 residues ahead of the CDR3 end, with the missing end drawn from the germline J gene. The V and J genes are TRBV30 and TRBJ1-1; TRBD1 is a possible D gene (5 bases). The V and J ends lost 2 bases and 1 base respectively, with 20 bases between them. The V gene's germline CDR1 is GTSNPN and CDR2 SVGIG (reference sequence). The CDR3 is 17 residues long. CDR3: CAWSPFRGPGGNTEAFF. Incomplete CDR3 DNA: TGTGCCTGGAGTCCCTTCCGGGGCCCCGGGGGGAACACTGAA.

This clone has ten or more counts. The DNA ends 3 residues before the CDR3 does, and the rest of the CDR3 is filled in from the germline J gene. The chain uses TRBV29-1 and TRBJ2-3; TRBD2 matches at 7 bases. This CDR3 has 15 amino acids. V trimming: 4 bases; J trimming: 6 bases; junction bases outside the gene matches: 13. Germline V gene data show CDR1 as SQVTM and CDR2 as ANQGSEA. The CDR3 loop is CSVGGSAGVTDTQYF. The sequenced part of the CDR3 DNA is TGCAGCGTTGGGGGTTCGGCGGGAGTGACGGATACG.

This clone turned up a few times. The read terminates 3 residues ahead of where the CDR3 ends, so the germline J gene completes it. Within the sample, other DNA sequences also encode this same CDR3. The V gene is TRBV5-1, the J gene TRBJ2-5; the match to TRBD1 covers 8 bases. CDR3 length equals 15 residues. With V trimmed by 0 bases and J by 5 bases, 6 bases remained unmatched. Germline assignment: CDR1 SGHRS and CDR2 YFSETQ. Incomplete CDR3 DNA: TGCGCCAGCAGCTTGGGACAGGGGTCGGGGGAGACC. The encoded protein is CASSLGQGSGET. The full CDR3 reads CASSLGQGSGETQYF.

This clone was seen a handful of times. Read coverage stops 3 residues before the CDR3 terminus; the germline J gene supplies the remainder. The V and J genes are TRBV18 and TRBJ1-2, with 8 bases matching TRBD1. V lost 6 bases and J lost 3; bases outside the gene matches: 9. CDR1 is KGHSH, CDR2 LQKENI, per germline. This CDR3 contains 15 residues. Incomplete CDR3 DNA: TGTGCCAGCTCGCTCCAGGGGGCGCGGTACTATGGC. Translated: CASSLQGARYYG. The full CDR3 is CASSLQGARYYGYTF.

The CDR3 region is CASSGDTEAFF. The part of the CDR3 DNA that was read is TGTGCCAGCTCCGGGGACACTGAA. V usage is TRBV18 and J usage is TRBJ1-1; the D is unclear. The CDR3 end falls 3 residues outside the read, so it is completed with the germline J gene. Germline lookup yields CDR1 KGHSH and CDR2 LQKENI. The CDR3 sequence is 11 residues long. The V and J ends lost 6 bases and 3 bases respectively, with 5 bases between them.

There are many counts of this clone. The read ends 3 residues shy of where the CDR3 ends; the end is completed using the germline J gene. The gene calls are TRBV29-1 and TRBJ2-1; 8 bases line up with TRBD2. V trimming: 8 bases; J trimming: 8 bases; junction bases outside the gene matches: 11. The CDR3 runs to 13 residues. Germline values: CDR1 SQVTM, CDR2 ANQGSEA. Partial CDR3 DNA: TGCAGCTCGGTGGTGGCGGGAGGACATGAG. Its translation: CSSVVAGGHE. In full, the CDR3 is CSSVVAGGHEQFF.

With regard to this clone: The read halts 3 residues ahead of the CDR3 end, with the missing end drawn from the germline J gene. The V gene is TRBV5-6, the J gene TRBJ1-6, with 9 positions matching TRBD1. The CDR3 spans 15 residues. Germline V lookup: CDR1 SGHDT, CDR2 YYEEEE. The V segment lost 5 bases and the J segment 7 bases; nucleotides outside the gene matches: 7. CDR3 bases read: TGTGCCAGCAGGCAGCTGACAGGGGGGAATTCACCC. This translates into CASRQLTGGNSP. The full CDR3 protein is CASRQLTGGNSPLHF.

This clone was observed a few times. The CDR3 end is not reached by the read, which stops 3 residues before it; the germline J gene fills it in. The rearrangement joins TRBV2 to TRBJ2-1; D not resolved. The length of the CDR3 is 15 residues. Germline CDR1 SNHLY, CDR2 FYNNEI. V was shortened by 7 bases and J by 1 base, with 14 bases between the two germline ends. The CDR3 bases that were read are TGTGCCAGCACCGAAAGAAGGGTTTCCTACAATGAG. Translating gives CASTERRVSYNE. The whole CDR3 protein reads CASTERRVSYNEQFF. The variable domain in full, completed from reference TRBV2 and TRBJ2-1, reads EPEVTQTPSHQVTQMGQEVILRCVPISNHLYFYWYRQILGQKVEFLVSFYNNEISEKSEIFDDQFSVERPDGSNFTLKIRSTKLEDSAMYFCASTERRVSYNEQFFGPGTRLTVL.

This clone was observed a handful of times. The read terminates 3 residues ahead of where the CDR3 ends, so the germline J gene completes it. This sequence joins TRBV5-1 and TRBJ1-2, with 7 positions matching TRBD1. Trimming removed 1 base from V and 7 bases from J; junction bases left unmatched: 7. Per the germline V gene, CDR1 is SGHRS and CDR2 is YFSETQ. The CDR3 runs to 14 residues. CDR3 amino acids: CASSLRAGGTGYTF. The part of the CDR3 DNA that was read is TGCGCCAGCAGCTTGAGGGCAGGGGGAACTGGC.

This clone was seen many times. With the read ending 3 residues before the CDR3 end, the germline J gene is used to fill in that end. The V call is TRBV7-3, the J call TRBJ2-2, with D perhaps TRBD1 (5 bases). Germline assignment: CDR1 SGHTA and CDR2 FQGTGA. Trimming stripped 2 bases from V and 3 bases from J, with 10 bases between. This CDR3 comprises 15 residues. This CDR3 reads CASSLQGRDTGELFF. The sequenced CDR3 bases are TGTGCCAGCAGCTTACAGGGTCGCGACACCGGGGAG.

This clone was observed at least ten times. Read data end 3 residues before the CDR3 end; the end is taken from the germline J gene. V is TRBV4-2 and J is TRBJ2-1; D might be TRBD2 (6 bases). V lost 3 bases and J 3 bases, leaving 12 bases between the germline ends. Germline V gene sequence: CDR1 LGHNA, CDR2 YNFKEQ. The CDR3 extends over 15 amino acids. CDR3 protein: CASSQSSENYNEQFF. Partial CDR3 DNA: TGTGCCAGCAGCCAGTCTAGCGAGAACTACAATGAG.